This T cell receptor beta chain was captured by sequencing in a study of shared clonotypes between healthy human individuals. Study-wide background: Three plates were used per donor for CD4 naive, three for CD4 memory, two for CD8 naive and one for CD8 memory. Broader study findings: In general, naive subsets displayed greater estimated richness than memory subsets did. Depth was large, yet rarefaction showed that sorted-subset sequencing was incomplete.

With regard to this clone: The antigen is unknown.

Memory CD4+ cells were the fraction left after CD45RA+ naive selection. Germline values: CDR1 LNHDA, CDR2 SQIVND (reference sequence). This CDR3 spans 12 amino acids. The V end lost 6 bases, the J end lost 2 bases, and 8 bases lay between the germline ends. The repertoire was sequenced with immunoSEQ multiplex PCR; TCRdb's copy has only in-frame clones and lacks some. Of about 960,000 clones listed, approximately 80% are singletons. The V gene is TRBV19, the J gene TRBJ2-7; tentative D call: TRBD2 (5 bases). Sequencing was done on a sample of memory CD4+ T cells sorted from blood. Stated subset: CD45RA-negative fraction. The origin of this receptor is a man aged 18-30 years in good health. In nucleotides, the CDR3 is TGTGCCAGTAGGAGCGGCACCTACGAGCAGTACTTC. This codes for CASRSGTYEQYF.